This T cell receptor (beta chain) was sequenced for a study of CD8 T cells in ankylosing spondylitis. Study-level results: Clones linked with disease were CD8+ and fairly uncommon in the peripheral blood. One TCR beta motif, made up of under ten highly homologous variants, appeared characteristic of ankylosing spondylitis blood.

Trimming removed 6 bases at V and 0 bases at J, with 12 bases between. The CDR3 spans 15 residues. TCRdb recomputed calls from the 5' RACE reads with MiXCR, one row per CDR3 protein. The sample holds about 89,000 distinct CDR3 sequences, under 30% seen once. As regards this clonotype: No antigen is known for it.

The chain has TRBV12-3 or TRBV12-4 and TRBJ2-1; the D gene is possibly TRBD2 (6 bases). This receptor was identified in a male donor with ankylosing spondylitis or in good health (not recorded which). Input material: blood, either unsorted or a sorted T cell fraction (not recorded which). The CDR3 protein is CASSLSGYSYNEQFF. CDR3 coding DNA: TGTGCCAGCAGCCTTAGCGGTTACTCCTACAATGAGCAGTTCTTC.